Below, 17 T cell receptor beta chains from the same sample are listed, as sequenced in a study of blood T cell repertoires in COVID-19. TCRdb's table, derived via immunoSEQ multiplex PCR, lists solely in-frame clones and lacks some. The sample has about 99,000 clones; 65% to 85% are singletons. The sample taken for sequencing was peripheral blood. These receptors originate from a man between 65 and 80 years old with active or convalescent COVID-19.

V is TRBV5-1 and J is TRBJ2-5; D is perhaps TRBD2 (6 bases). Germline CDR1 and CDR2: SGHRS and YFSETQ. This CDR3 is 13 amino acids long. Trimming cost V 4 bases and J 4 bases, with 11 bases left between them. The CDR3 region is CASSVIGGETQYF. For the CDR3, the DNA is TGCGCCAGCAGCGTAATCGGGGGAGAGACCCAGTACTTC.

The gene calls are TRBV15 and TRBJ2-7; possible D gene TRBD2, 6 bases. The CDR3 extends over 15 amino acids. Trimming stripped 6 bases from V and 2 bases from J, with 17 bases between. Germline CDR1 is LNHNV and CDR2 is YYDKDF (reference sequence). CDR3 region: CATSQPRTTTYEQYF. The CDR3 DNA is TGTGCCACCAGTCAACCCAGGACTACCACCTACGAGCAGTACTTC.

This chain links TRBV7-9 with TRBJ2-6; no clear D gene. This CDR3 region has 15 residues. With 0 bases removed from V and 0 bases from J, the gap between germline ends came to 3 bases. Germline V CDR1 and CDR2: SEHNR, FQNEAQ (reference sequence). As DNA, the CDR3 is TGTGCCAGCAGCTTAGCCCTCTCTGGGGCCAACGTCCTGACTTTC. This translates into CASSLALSGANVLTF. Full variable domain (rest looked up from reference TRBV7-9 and TRBJ2-6): DTGVSQNPRHKITKRGQNVTFRCDPISEHNRLYWYRQTLGQGPEFLTYFQNEAQLEKSRLLSDRFSAERPKGSFSTLEIQRTEQGDSAMYLCASSLALSGANVLTFGAGSRLTVL.

J is TRBJ1-5 and V is TRBV5-6, with a tentative D call TRBD1 (5 bases). The CDR3 is made up of 16 amino acids. V lost 0 bases, J lost 3 bases, and 13 bases lay in between. The germline V gene encodes CDR1 SGHDT and CDR2 YYEEEE. CDR3 sequence: CASSLAGGDVNQPQHF. CDR3 sequence (DNA): TGTGCCAGCAGCTTGGCCGGGGGGGATGTCAATCAGCCCCAGCATTTT.

This clone was recorded only once. The chain uses TRBV18 and TRBJ1-6; TRBD1 is a possible D gene (6 bases). This CDR3 comprises 17 residues. The germline V and J ends were trimmed by 5 bases and 6 bases, with 20 bases remaining between them. Germline CDR1 reads KGHSH; CDR2 reads LQKENI. CDR3 sequence: CASSSEPPQGFNSPLHF. As DNA, the CDR3 is TGTGCCAGCTCATCCGAACCGCCACAGGGATTTAATTCACCCCTCCACTTT.

This rearrangement joins TRBV25-1 to TRBJ2-7, with TRBD2 matching over 10 bases. This CDR3 spans 15 amino acids. J lost 6 bases, V lost 1 base, and 6 bases had no gene match. Germline CDR1 reads MGHDK; CDR2 reads SYGVNS. The CDR3 DNA sequence: TGTGCCAGCAGTGAATTTGGGACTAGCGTCTCCGAGCAGTACTTC. It encodes CASSEFGTSVSEQYF.

For this clone: Other nucleotide sequences in the sample specify the same CDR3. This rearrangement joins TRBV5-1 to TRBJ1-5; TRBD1 might be the D (6 bases). The length of the CDR3 is 15 residues. V lost 0 bases and J 0 bases, leaving 7 bases between the germline ends. The V gene's germline CDR1 is SGHRS and CDR2 YFSETQ. CDR3 nucleotide sequence: TGCGCCAGCAGCTTGGAGGGGGATAGCAATCAGCCCCAGCATTTT. Protein: CASSLEGDSNQPQHF.

CDR3 loop: CASSSTGSREAFF. The CDR3 nucleotides are TGCGCCAGCAGCTCGACAGGGTCTCGGGAAGCTTTCTTT. This chain uses TRBV5-1 with TRBJ1-1; 7 bases line up with TRBD1. The CDR3 is made up of 13 amino acids. The V and J ends lost 3 bases and 8 bases, in that order; junction bases with no gene match: 7. Germline CDR1 reads SGHRS; CDR2 reads YFSETQ.

The J gene is TRBJ2-1, the V gene TRBV6-1; 9 bases are a match to TRBD1. The junction had 9 bases not matched to a gene; V was cut back by 0 bases and J by 9 bases. Germline CDR1 MNHNS, CDR2 SASEGT. The CDR3 is 16 residues long. The CDR3 sequence is CASSEAGRGTGIEQFF. The CDR3 bases are TGTGCCAGCAGTGAAGCGGGACGGGGGACAGGGATTGAGCAGTTCTTC.

This clone was seen once. The chain joins TRBV5-4 to TRBJ1-3, with no clear D. This CDR3 region has 17 residues. Germline V gene lookup returns CDR1 SGHNT and CDR2 YYREEE (reference sequence). V lost 0 bases to trimming and J lost 0 bases, with 13 bases between them. CDR3 protein: CASSLARGSSSGNTIYF. CDR3 sequence (DNA): TGTGCCAGCAGCTTGGCCCGCGGCTCGAGCTCTGGAAACACCATATATTTT.

The gene calls are TRBV7-3 and TRBJ2-6, with 8 bases that match TRBD1. With V trimmed by 5 bases and J by 2 bases, 11 bases remained unmatched. Germline CDR1 and CDR2: SGHTA and FQGTGA. This CDR3 contains 18 residues. In DNA form, the CDR3 reads TGTGCCAGCAGCCCCGGACAGGGAAAAGCAGCTGGGGCCAACGTCCTGACTTTC. Translating gives CASSPGQGKAAGANVLTF. The full variable domain, its missing parts supplied by reference TRBV7-3 and TRBJ2-6, is GAGVSQTPSNKVTEKGKYVELRCDPISGHTALYWYRQSLGQGPEFLIYFQGTGAADDSGLPNDRFFAVRPEGSVSTLKIQRTERGDSAVYLCASSPGQGKAAGANVLTFGAGSRLTVL.

The rearrangement links TRBV10-3 to TRBJ2-7; perhaps TRBD2 as D (6 bases). Per germline, CDR1 ENHRY and CDR2 SYGVKD. Trimming left V 2 bases short and J 4 bases short, with 9 bases between. The CDR3 covers 13 residues. The CDR3 DNA reads as TGTGCCATCAGTGAGGGGGGAGGATACGAGCAGTACTTC. It is translated as CAISEGGGYEQYF.

V and J are TRBV5-1 and TRBJ2-3, with 9 bases lining up with TRBD2. J was trimmed by 3 bases and V by 4 bases; bases with no gene match: 9. Germline lookup yields CDR1 SGHRS and CDR2 YFSETQ. The CDR3 runs 16 residues. The CDR3 sequence is CASSRGAGGKTDTQYF. In DNA form, the CDR3 reads TGCGCCAGCAGCCGCGGGGCGGGGGGGAAGACAGATACGCAGTATTTT.

The CDR3 sequence: CASSQVSGGVSTDTQYF. DNA of the CDR3: TGTGCCAGCAGCCAAGTTAGCGGGGGAGTTAGCACAGATACGCAGTATTTT. The chain employs TRBV4-2 and TRBJ2-3; 9 nucleotides match TRBD2. Germline CDR1 is LGHNA and CDR2 is YNFKEQ. The V gene end was trimmed by 1 base and the J gene end by 0 bases; junction bases not matched to a gene: 5. This CDR3 has 17 amino acids.

The chain combines TRBV7-2 with TRBJ1-4, with TRBD1 as a possible D gene (6 bases). Looked up from germline, CDR1 is SGHTA and CDR2 is FQGNSA. Trimming took 2 bases from V and 4 from J, leaving 14 bases between them. The CDR3 contains 16 residues. CDR3 coding DNA: TGTGCCAGCAGCTTATCTCAAGGGGGAGTTAATGAAAAACTGTTTTTT. Amino acid sequence: CASSLSQGGVNEKLFF.

This clone turned up a few times. V usage is TRBV9 and J usage is TRBJ2-3; 10 positions match TRBD2. The J segment lost 2 bases and the V segment lost 0 bases, leaving 6 bases of the junction unmatched. This CDR3 comprises 17 residues. The germline CDR1 and CDR2 sequences are SGDLS and YYNGEE. CDR3 protein: CASSVGITSGVTDTQYF. As DNA, the CDR3 is TGTGCCAGCAGCGTAGGGATCACTAGCGGGGTCACAGATACGCAGTATTTT.

This chain joins TRBV6-1 and TRBJ1-2; 9 bases match TRBD1. Germline V lookup: CDR1 MNHNS, CDR2 SASEGT. CDR3 length: 14 amino acids. Trimming cost V 3 bases and J 5 bases; bases outside gene matches: 4. This CDR3 reads CASSDGTGTYGYTF. The CDR3 DNA reads as TGTGCCAGCAGTGACGGGACAGGGACGTATGGCTACACCTTC.